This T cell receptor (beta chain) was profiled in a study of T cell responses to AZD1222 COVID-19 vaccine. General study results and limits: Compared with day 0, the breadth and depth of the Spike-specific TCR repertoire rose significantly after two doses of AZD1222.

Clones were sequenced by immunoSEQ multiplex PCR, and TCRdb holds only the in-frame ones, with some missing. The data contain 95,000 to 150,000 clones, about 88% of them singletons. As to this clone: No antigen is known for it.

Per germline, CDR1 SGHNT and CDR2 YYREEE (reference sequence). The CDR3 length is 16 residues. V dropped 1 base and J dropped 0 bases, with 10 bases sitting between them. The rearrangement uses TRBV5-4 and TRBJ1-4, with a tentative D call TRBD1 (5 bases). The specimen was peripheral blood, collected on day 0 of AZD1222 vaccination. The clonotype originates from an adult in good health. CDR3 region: CASSLSGLPTNEKLFF. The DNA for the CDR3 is TGTGCCAGCAGCTTGTCAGGGCTGCCAACTAATGAAAAACTGTTTTTT.